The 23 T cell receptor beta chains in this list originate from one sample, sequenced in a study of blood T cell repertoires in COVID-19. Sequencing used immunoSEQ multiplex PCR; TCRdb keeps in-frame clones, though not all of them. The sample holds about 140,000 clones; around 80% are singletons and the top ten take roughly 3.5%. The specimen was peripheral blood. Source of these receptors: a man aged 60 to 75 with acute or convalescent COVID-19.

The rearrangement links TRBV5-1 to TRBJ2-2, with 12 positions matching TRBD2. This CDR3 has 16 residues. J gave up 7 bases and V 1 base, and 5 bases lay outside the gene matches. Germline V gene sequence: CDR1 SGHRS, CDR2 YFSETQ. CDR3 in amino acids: CASSLSATSGGGELFF. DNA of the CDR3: TGCGCCAGCAGCTTGTCCGCGACTAGCGGGGGCGGGGAGCTGTTTTTT. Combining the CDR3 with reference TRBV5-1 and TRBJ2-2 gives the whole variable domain KAGVTQTPRYLIKTRGQQVTLSCSPISGHRSVSWYQQTPGQGLQFLFEYFSETQRNKGNFPGRFSGRQFSNSRSEMNVSTLELGDSALYLCASSLSATSGGGELFFGEGSRLTVL.

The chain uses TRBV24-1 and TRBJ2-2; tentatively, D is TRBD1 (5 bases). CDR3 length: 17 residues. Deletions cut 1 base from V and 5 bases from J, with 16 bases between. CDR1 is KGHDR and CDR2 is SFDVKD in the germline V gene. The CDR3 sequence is CATSDFGQGGWTGELFF. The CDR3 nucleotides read TGTGCCACCAGTGATTTCGGGCAGGGCGGTTGGACCGGGGAGCTGTTTTTT.

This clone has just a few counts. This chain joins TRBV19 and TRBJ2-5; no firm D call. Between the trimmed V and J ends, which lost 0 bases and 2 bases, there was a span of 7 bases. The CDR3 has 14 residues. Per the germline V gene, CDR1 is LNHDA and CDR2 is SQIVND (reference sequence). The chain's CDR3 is CASSIDHSQETQYF. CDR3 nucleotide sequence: TGTGCCAGTAGTATAGATCACAGTCAAGAGACCCAGTACTTC.

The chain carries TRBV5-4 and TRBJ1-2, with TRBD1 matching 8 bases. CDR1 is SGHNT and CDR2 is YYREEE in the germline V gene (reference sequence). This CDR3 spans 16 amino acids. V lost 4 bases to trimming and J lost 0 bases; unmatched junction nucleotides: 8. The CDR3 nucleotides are TGTGCCAGCAGCGACAGGGGAAAAAAGGCTAACTATGGCTACACCTTC. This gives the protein CASSDRGKKANYGYTF.

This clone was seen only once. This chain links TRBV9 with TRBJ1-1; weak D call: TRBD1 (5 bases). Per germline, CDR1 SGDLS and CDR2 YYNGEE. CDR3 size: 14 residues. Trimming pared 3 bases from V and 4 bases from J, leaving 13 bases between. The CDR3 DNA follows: TGTGCCAGCAGCGGAGCCCCGGGGGGCACTGAAGCTTTCTTT. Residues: CASSGAPGGTEAFF.

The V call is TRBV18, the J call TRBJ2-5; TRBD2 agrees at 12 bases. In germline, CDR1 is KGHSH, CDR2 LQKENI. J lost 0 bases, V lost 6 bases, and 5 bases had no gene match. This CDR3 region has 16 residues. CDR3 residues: CASSLGLAGDQETQYF. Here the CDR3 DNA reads TGTGCCAGCTCGCTGGGACTAGCGGGCGACCAAGAGACCCAGTACTTC.

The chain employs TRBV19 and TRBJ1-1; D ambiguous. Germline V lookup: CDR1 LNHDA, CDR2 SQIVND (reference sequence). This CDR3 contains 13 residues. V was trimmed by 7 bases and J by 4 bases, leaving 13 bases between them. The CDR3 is CASKTGLGTEAFF. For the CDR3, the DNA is TGTGCCAGTAAAACGGGTCTCGGCACTGAAGCTTTCTTT.

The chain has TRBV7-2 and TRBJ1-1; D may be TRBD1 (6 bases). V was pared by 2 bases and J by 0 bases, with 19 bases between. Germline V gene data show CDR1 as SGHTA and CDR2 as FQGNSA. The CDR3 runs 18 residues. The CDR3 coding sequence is TGTGCCAGCAGCTTAAGGGCGGGCACAGGGAGACTGAACACTGAAGCTTTCTTT. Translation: CASSLRAGTGRLNTEAFF.

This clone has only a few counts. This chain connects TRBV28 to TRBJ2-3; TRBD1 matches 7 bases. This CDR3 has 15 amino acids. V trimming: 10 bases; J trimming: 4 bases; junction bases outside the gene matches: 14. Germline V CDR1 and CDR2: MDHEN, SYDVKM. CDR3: CAIGETGKGPDTQYF. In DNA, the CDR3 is TGTGCCATCGGGGAGACAGGGAAGGGCCCAGATACGCAGTATTTT.

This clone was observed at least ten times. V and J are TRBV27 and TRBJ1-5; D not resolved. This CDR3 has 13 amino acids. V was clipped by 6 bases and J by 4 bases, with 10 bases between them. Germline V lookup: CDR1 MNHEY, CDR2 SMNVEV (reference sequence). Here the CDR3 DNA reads TGTGCCAGCAGGAGAGGGCAGAATCAGCCCCAGCATTTT. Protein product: CASRRGQNQPQHF.

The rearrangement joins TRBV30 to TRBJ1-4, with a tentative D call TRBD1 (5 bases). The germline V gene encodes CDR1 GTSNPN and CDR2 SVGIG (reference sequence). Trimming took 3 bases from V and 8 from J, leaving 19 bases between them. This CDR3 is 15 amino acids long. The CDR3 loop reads CAWSDPDRRGEKLFF. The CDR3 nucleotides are TGTGCCTGGAGCGACCCCGACAGAAGAGGAGAAAAACTGTTTTTT. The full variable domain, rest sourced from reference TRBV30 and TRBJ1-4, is SQTIHQWPATLVQPVGSPLSLECTVEGTSNPNLYWYRQAAGRGLQLLFYSVGIGQISSEVPQNLSASRPQDRQFILSSKKLLLSDSGFYLCAWSDPDRRGEKLFFGSGTQLSVL.

The CDR3 here is CASSLPAGGREQFF. Here the CDR3 DNA reads TGTGCCAGCAGCTTACCGGCGGGGGGCCGTGAGCAGTTCTTC. The chain recombines TRBV7-2 with TRBJ2-1, with TRBD2 matching over 8 bases. This CDR3 contains 14 residues. Germline CDR1 is SGHTA and CDR2 is FQGNSA. Trimming removed 2 bases from V and 9 bases from J; junction bases left unmatched: 6.

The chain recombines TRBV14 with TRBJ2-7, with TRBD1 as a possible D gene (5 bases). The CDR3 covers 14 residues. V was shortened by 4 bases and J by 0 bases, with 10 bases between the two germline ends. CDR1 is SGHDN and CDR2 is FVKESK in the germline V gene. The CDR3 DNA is TGTGCCAGCAGCCTCAGGGTGAGCTCCTACGAGCAGTACTTC. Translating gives CASSLRVSSYEQYF. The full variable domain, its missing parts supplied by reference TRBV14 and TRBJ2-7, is EAGVTQFPSHSVIEKGQTVTLRCDPISGHDNLYWYRRVMGKEIKFLLHFVKESKQDESGMPNNRFLAERTGGTYSTLKVQPAELEDSGVYFCASSLRVSSYEQYFGPGTRLTVT.

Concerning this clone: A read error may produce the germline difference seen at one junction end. CDR3 region: CASSSRRIPF. The CDR3 DNA reads TGTGCCAGCAGCTCGAGGCGGATCCCCTTC. The J gene is TRBJ1-2, the V gene TRBV6-5; no reliable D call. The germline gives CDR1 MNHEY, CDR2 SVGAGI. The CDR3 loop spans 10 amino acids.

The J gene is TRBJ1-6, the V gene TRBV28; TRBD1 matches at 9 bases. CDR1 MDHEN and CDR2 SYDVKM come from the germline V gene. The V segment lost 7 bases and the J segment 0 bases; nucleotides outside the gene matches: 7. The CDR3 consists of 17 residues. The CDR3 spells CASTTTGGSSYNSPLHF. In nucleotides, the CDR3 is TGTGCCAGCACCACGACAGGGGGTAGCTCCTATAATTCACCCCTCCACTTT.

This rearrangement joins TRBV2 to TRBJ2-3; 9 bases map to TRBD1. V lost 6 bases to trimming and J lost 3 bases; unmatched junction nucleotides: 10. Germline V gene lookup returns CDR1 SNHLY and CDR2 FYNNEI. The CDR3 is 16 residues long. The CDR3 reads CASSPGQGIETDTQYF. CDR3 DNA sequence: TGTGCCAGCAGCCCCGGACAGGGGATTGAAACAGATACGCAGTATTTT.

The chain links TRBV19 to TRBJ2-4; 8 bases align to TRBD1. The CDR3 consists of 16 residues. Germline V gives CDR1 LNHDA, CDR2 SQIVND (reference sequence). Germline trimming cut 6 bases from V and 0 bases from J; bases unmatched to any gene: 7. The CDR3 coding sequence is TGTGCCAGTAGAGCAACAGGGGGTTTAGCCAAAAACATTCAGTACTTC. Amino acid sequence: CASRATGGLAKNIQYF.

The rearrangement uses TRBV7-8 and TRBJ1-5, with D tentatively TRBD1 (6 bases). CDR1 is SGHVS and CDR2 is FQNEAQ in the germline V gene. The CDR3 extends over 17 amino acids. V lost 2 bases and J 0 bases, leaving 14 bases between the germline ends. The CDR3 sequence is CASSLRNRDYSNQPQHF. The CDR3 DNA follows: TGTGCCAGCAGCTTACGTAACAGGGACTATAGCAATCAGCCCCAGCATTTT. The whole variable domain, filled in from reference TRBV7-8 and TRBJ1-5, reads GAGVSQSPRYKVAKRGQDVALRCDPISGHVSLFWYQQALGQGPEFLTYFQNEAQLDKSGLPSDRFFAERPEGSVSTLKIQRTQQEDSAVYLCASSLRNRDYSNQPQHFGDGTRLSIL.

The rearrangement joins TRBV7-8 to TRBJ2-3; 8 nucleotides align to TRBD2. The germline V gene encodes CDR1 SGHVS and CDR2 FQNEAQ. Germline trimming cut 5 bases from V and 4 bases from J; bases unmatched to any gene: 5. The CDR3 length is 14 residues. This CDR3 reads CASSLGTRADTQYF. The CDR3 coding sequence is TGTGCCAGCAGCCTCGGGACTAGAGCAGATACGCAGTATTTT.

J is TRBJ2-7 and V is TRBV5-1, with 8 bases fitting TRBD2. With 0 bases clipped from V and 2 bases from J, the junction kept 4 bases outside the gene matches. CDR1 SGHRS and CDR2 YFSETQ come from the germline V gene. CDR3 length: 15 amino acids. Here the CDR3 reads CASSLGVAGTYEQYF. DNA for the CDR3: TGCGCCAGCAGCTTGGGGGTAGCGGGAACCTACGAGCAGTACTTC.

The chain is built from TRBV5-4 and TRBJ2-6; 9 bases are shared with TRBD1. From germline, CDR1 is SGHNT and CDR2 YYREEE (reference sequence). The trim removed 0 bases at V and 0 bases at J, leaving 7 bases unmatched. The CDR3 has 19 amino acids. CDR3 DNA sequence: TGTGCCAGCAGCTTGGGCGGGACAGGGAAGCCCTCTGGGGCCAACGTCCTGACTTTC. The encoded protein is CASSLGGTGKPSGANVLTF.

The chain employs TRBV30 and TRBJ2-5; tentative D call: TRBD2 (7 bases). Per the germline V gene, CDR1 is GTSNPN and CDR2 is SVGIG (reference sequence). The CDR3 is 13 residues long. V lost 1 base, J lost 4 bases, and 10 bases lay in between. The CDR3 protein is CAWSGGGRETQYF. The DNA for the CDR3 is TGTGCCTGGAGTGGGGGGGGGCGAGAGACCCAGTACTTC. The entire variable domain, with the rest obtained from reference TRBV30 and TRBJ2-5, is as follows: SQTIHQWPATLVQPVGSPLSLECTVEGTSNPNLYWYRQAAGRGLQLLFYSVGIGQISSEVPQNLSASRPQDRQFILSSKKLLLSDSGFYLCAWSGGGRETQYFGPGTRLLVL.

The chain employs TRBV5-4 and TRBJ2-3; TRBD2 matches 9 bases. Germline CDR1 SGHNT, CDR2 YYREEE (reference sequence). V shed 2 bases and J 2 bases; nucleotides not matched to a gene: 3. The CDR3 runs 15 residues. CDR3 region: CASSFRLADTDTQYF. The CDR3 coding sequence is TGTGCCAGCAGCTTCAGACTAGCGGACACAGATACGCAGTATTTT. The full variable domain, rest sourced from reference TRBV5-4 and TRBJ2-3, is ETGVTQSPTHLIKTRGQQVTLRCSSQSGHNTVSWYQQALGQGPQFIFQYYREEENGRGNFPPRFSGLQFPNYSSELNVNALELDDSALYLCASSFRLADTDTQYFGPGTRLTVL.